This TCR beta chain emerged from a study of patients and donors after allogeneic stem cell transplantation. TCRdb reprocessed the RT-PCR reads via MiXCR and lists one record per CDR3 protein. This table holds about a million distinct CDR3 sequences, roughly 18% found once. Losses at the gene ends were 5 bases for V and 6 bases for J; bases not matched to a gene: 13. This CDR3 has 18 amino acids. The germline V gene encodes CDR1 SGHTA and CDR2 FQGTGA. Sequenced input: blood, either unsorted or a sorted T cell fraction (not recorded which). This chain links TRBV7-3 with TRBJ2-1; 13 bases match TRBD2. This sequence originates from a human donor who was either an allogeneic HSCT recipient or a stem cell or donor lymphocyte infusion donor (not recorded which). It is not recorded whose cells these are; they may come from a transplant donor. The CDR3 bases are TGTGCCAGCAGCCCAACCCCGGCCAGGACTAGCGGGGGCAATGAGCAGTTCTTC. This sequence encodes CASSPTPARTSGGNEQFF.